These 32 T cell receptor beta chains originate from one sample sequenced in a study of T cell responses to AZD1222 COVID-19 vaccine. This table comes from immunoSEQ multiplex PCR, and its TCRdb copy is limited to in-frame clones, with some not included. The table lists roughly 150,000 clones, approximately 88% of them singletons, with roughly 0.98% in the top ten. The material was peripheral blood, obtained 28 days after the second AZD1222 dose. These receptors were obtained from an adult who received the AZD1222 COVID-19 vaccine.

V is TRBV5-1 and J is TRBJ2-3; a possible D gene is TRBD2 (6 bases). Germline V CDR1 and CDR2: SGHRS, YFSETQ. Trimming took off 4 bases at V and 0 bases at J, with 21 bases between the two ends. This CDR3 has 18 residues. The CDR3 region is CASSAPFTGGVSTDTQYF. The CDR3 region has the DNA TGCGCCAGCAGCGCCCCCTTCACTGGCGGGGTTAGCACAGATACGCAGTATTTT.

The CDR3 region has the DNA TGCGCCAGCAGCTTGGGGGTCGACAGGGTAAATGGCTACACCTTC. Amino acid sequence: CASSLGVDRVNGYTF. This chain uses TRBV5-1 with TRBJ1-2; TRBD1 matches at 7 bases. CDR1 and CDR2 from the germline V gene are SGHRS and YFSETQ. There are 15 residues in the CDR3. Losses at the gene ends were 0 bases for V and 6 bases for J; bases not matched to a gene: 8.

The gene calls are TRBV15 and TRBJ1-5; 8 bases match TRBD1. The CDR3 has 16 residues. V was pared by 6 bases and J by 1 base, with 8 bases of the junction left unmatched. Per germline, CDR1 LNHNV and CDR2 YYDKDF (reference sequence). The CDR3 reads CATSNQQGVSNQPQHF. The CDR3 coding sequence is TGTGCCACCAGTAACCAACAGGGGGTAAGCAATCAGCCCCAGCATTTT.

V usage is TRBV29-1 and J usage is TRBJ2-5, with a possible D match to TRBD2 (7 bases). Trimming took off 3 bases at V and 5 bases at J, with 13 bases between the two ends. This CDR3 spans 13 amino acids. CDR1 SQVTM and CDR2 ANQGSEA come from the germline V gene. CDR3 protein: CSVDRGGRETQYF. CDR3 bases: TGCAGCGTTGATAGGGGGGGCAGGGAGACCCAGTACTTC.

V is TRBV27 and J is TRBJ2-7; 8 bases are a match to TRBD2. The CDR3 covers 14 residues. V trimming: 3 bases; J trimming: 5 bases; junction bases outside the gene matches: 6. Germline-derived CDR1 and CDR2 are MNHEY and SMNVEV (reference sequence). CDR3 residues: CASSLAGGSNEQYF. The CDR3 DNA sequence: TGTGCCAGCAGTTTGGCGGGGGGCTCGAACGAGCAGTACTTC.

V gene TRBV4-3 combines with J gene TRBJ2-2, with unresolved D. Trimming pared 0 bases from V and 6 bases from J, leaving 11 bases between. This CDR3 has 15 residues. Germline V gene lookup returns CDR1 LGHNA and CDR2 YSLEER. Written as DNA, the CDR3 is TGCGCCAGCAGCCAAGACAGATCCCGGGCCGGGGAGCTGTTTTTT. This translates into CASSQDRSRAGELFF.

The J gene is TRBJ2-5, the V gene TRBV18; weak D call: TRBD2 (6 bases). Trimming took off 3 bases at V and 2 bases at J, with 13 bases between the two ends. Germline assignment: CDR1 KGHSH and CDR2 LQKENI. The CDR3 has 15 residues. CDR3 bases: TGTGCCAGCTCACCCCAGCGGAGGGTACAAGAGACCCAGTACTTC. Translated, it gives CASSPQRRVQETQYF.

The V gene is TRBV20-1, the J gene TRBJ1-2; possibly TRBD1 for D (6 bases). The germline CDR1 and CDR2 sequences are DFQATT and SNEGSKA (reference sequence). The length of the CDR3 is 9 residues. The CDR3 nucleotides are TGCAGCTTACAGGGCGGCTACACCTTC. Its protein is CSLQGGYTF.

V is TRBV5-1 and J is TRBJ1-2; D unclear. V gave up 0 bases and J gave up 6 bases, with 15 bases separating them. Germline CDR1 SGHRS, CDR2 YFSETQ. The CDR3 consists of 15 residues. The CDR3 DNA reads TGCGCCAGCAGCTTGGAATGGGGTCCTCGGAATGGCTACACCTTC. Protein: CASSLEWGPRNGYTF.

Only a few counts were recorded for this clone. The chain is built from TRBV3-1 (or the pseudogene TRBV3-2) and TRBJ1-2; maybe TRBD1 (6 bases). Germline assignment: CDR1 LGHDT and CDR2 YNNKEL (reference sequence). The CDR3 has 13 residues. V was clipped by 4 bases and J by 4 bases, with 10 bases between them. The CDR3 spells CASSLGARYGYTF. The CDR3 nucleotides are TGTGCCAGCAGCCTGGGGGCCCGCTATGGCTACACCTTC.

The gene calls are TRBV7-9 and TRBJ2-3; 16 bases fit TRBD2. Per germline, CDR1 SEHNR and CDR2 FQNEAQ (reference sequence). The CDR3 extends over 19 amino acids. V dropped 3 bases and J dropped 2; count of bases not matched to a gene: 8. The CDR3 DNA is TGTGCCAGCAGCTTCCCGGGACTAGCGGGGGGGCGCCCCACAGATACGCAGTATTTT. This encodes CASSFPGLAGGRPTDTQYF.

The chain combines TRBV7-8 with TRBJ2-4; 7 nucleotides align to TRBD1. Per the germline V gene, CDR1 is SGHVS and CDR2 is FQNEAQ. Losses at the gene ends were 5 bases for V and 0 bases for J; bases not matched to a gene: 7. The CDR3 has 16 amino acids. CDR3 sequence (DNA): TGTGCCAGCAGCGCCCCCGGGACAGTAGCCAAAAACATTCAGTACTTC. Protein product: CASSAPGTVAKNIQYF.

This clone was recorded once. This rearrangement joins TRBV6-2 or TRBV6-3 to TRBJ1-2; no reliable D call. The germline V and J ends were trimmed by 2 bases and 9 bases, with 10 bases remaining between them. Germline V gene sequence: CDR1 MNHEY, CDR2 SVGEGT. The CDR3 is 12 amino acids. In DNA form, the CDR3 reads TGTGCCAGCAGTTACCCGGCGAGGAGCTACACCTTC. Its protein product is CASSYPARSYTF.

The chain couples TRBV19 to TRBJ1-2; 7 bases map to TRBD1. This CDR3 is 17 amino acids long. Germline assignment: CDR1 LNHDA and CDR2 SQIVND (reference sequence). V was pared by 5 bases and J by 4 bases, with 16 bases of the junction left unmatched. The CDR3 DNA reads as TGTGCCAGTAGTCCCCGCGAAGGGGGCACCGGCGGCTATGGCTACACCTTC. It yields the protein CASSPREGGTGGYGYTF.

This sequence joins TRBV5-1 and TRBJ2-1; 11 bases line up with TRBD2. Germline CDR1 reads SGHRS; CDR2 reads YFSETQ. The J segment lost 5 bases and the V segment lost 3 bases, leaving 4 bases of the junction unmatched. The CDR3 extends over 15 amino acids. CDR3 sequence (DNA): TGCGCCAGCAGCTCCCTAGCGGGGGGTAACAATGAGCAGTTCTTC. Translation: CASSSLAGGNNEQFF.

The chain employs TRBV4-2 and TRBJ2-3; 9 bases agree with TRBD1. Trimming at V came to 4 bases and at J to 4 bases, leaving 9 bases not matched to a gene. The CDR3 contains 16 residues. CDR1 and CDR2 from the germline V gene are LGHNA and YNFKEQ. CDR3: CASSLTGGFNADTQYF. The CDR3 DNA follows: TGTGCCAGCAGCCTAACAGGGGGCTTTAACGCAGATACGCAGTATTTT.

The gene calls are TRBV9 and TRBJ1-1; maybe TRBD1 (5 bases). The V end was cut by 0 bases, the J end by 1 base, with 13 bases between. Germline V gene sequence: CDR1 SGDLS, CDR2 YYNGEE. CDR3 length: 16 amino acids. The CDR3 sequence is CASSVDFGTANTEAFF. The CDR3 nucleotides read TGTGCCAGCAGCGTAGATTTTGGGACGGCGAACACTGAAGCTTTCTTT.

V is TRBV5-1 and J is TRBJ2-3, with D uncertain. Trimming took 0 bases from V and 2 from J, leaving 7 bases between them. This CDR3 region has 14 residues. CDR1 and CDR2 from the germline V gene are SGHRS and YFSETQ. CDR3 sequence reads: CASSLGAVTDTQYF. Here the CDR3 DNA reads TGCGCCAGCAGCTTGGGGGCGGTCACAGATACGCAGTATTTT.

This chain joins TRBV29-1 and TRBJ2-1; D is tentatively TRBD1 or TRBD2 (5 bases each). Germline V lookup: CDR1 SQVTM, CDR2 ANQGSEA. V was trimmed by 7 bases and J by 8 bases, leaving 15 bases between them. The CDR3 sequence is 12 residues long. This CDR3 reads CSGSRTGHEQFF. The DNA of the CDR3 is TGCAGCGGCTCCAGGACGGGGCATGAGCAGTTCTTC.

Only one count was recorded for this clone. The CDR3, as DNA: TGTGCTAGTGGGGCGGGACAGATAAATTCACCCCTCCACTTT. Its protein is CASGAGQINSPLHF. The rearrangement joins TRBV12-5 to TRBJ1-6; 7 bases map to TRBD1. This CDR3 is built from 14 residues. From germline, CDR1 is LGHNT and CDR2 FRNRAP. V trimming: 6 bases; J trimming: 7 bases; junction bases outside the gene matches: 6.

The chain combines TRBV4-2 with TRBJ2-5; tentatively, D is TRBD2 (5 bases). V gave up 0 bases and J gave up 9 bases, with 11 bases separating them. Germline CDR1 and CDR2: LGHNA and YNFKEQ. CDR3 length equals 13 residues. The CDR3, as DNA: TGTGCCAGCAGCCAAGATGGTAACGGGGCCCAGTACTTC. It codes for CASSQDGNGAQYF.

The chain joins TRBV9 to TRBJ2-5; 9 nucleotides match TRBD1. The ends lost 4 bases at V and 4 bases at J; junction bases unmatched: 8. Germline CDR1 SGDLS, CDR2 YYNGEE. CDR3 length: 15 residues. The chain's CDR3 is CASSSGPGQGETQYF. CDR3 nucleotide sequence: TGTGCCAGCAGCTCCGGACCGGGACAGGGAGAGACCCAGTACTTC.

The V call is TRBV7-8, the J call TRBJ2-5, with D possibly matching TRBD2 (7 bases). V shed 8 bases and J shed 5 bases, with 15 bases lying between them. The CDR3 loop spans 13 amino acids. Germline assignment: CDR1 SGHVS and CDR2 FQNEAQ. As DNA, the CDR3 is TGTGCCAGCGGAAGGGGAGGGGGTGAGACCCAGTACTTC. It yields the protein CASGRGGGETQYF.

The rearrangement joins TRBV5-8 to TRBJ2-7; a weak D match, TRBD1 (5 bases). V was shortened by 2 bases and J by 1 base, with 13 bases between the two germline ends. This CDR3 has 15 residues. Germline CDR1 and CDR2: SGHTS and YDEGEE. CDR3 sequence reads: CASSFRQGPSYEQYF. The CDR3 nucleotides read TGTGCCAGCAGCTTCCGGCAGGGCCCTTCCTACGAGCAGTACTTC.

The chain carries TRBV6-2 or TRBV6-3 and TRBJ2-5; maybe TRBD2 (6 bases). The CDR3 loop spans 15 amino acids. Deletions cut 0 bases from V and 5 bases from J, with 13 bases between. Germline V gene lookup returns CDR1 MNHEY and CDR2 SVGEGT. The chain's CDR3 is CASSYSSYRGETQYF. CDR3 nucleotides: TGTGCCAGCAGTTACTCTTCATACCGGGGGGAGACCCAGTACTTC.

Points on this clone: Within the sample, other DNA sequences also encode this same CDR3. This chain connects TRBV7-9 to TRBJ1-1; a weak D match, TRBD1 (5 bases). CDR3 length equals 13 residues. Germline CDR1 and CDR2: SEHNR and FQNEAQ (reference sequence). Trimming took 2 bases from V and 2 from J, leaving 6 bases between them. CDR3 coding DNA: TGTGCCAGCAGCTTAACAGGCAACACTGAAGCTTTCTTT. Encoded protein: CASSLTGNTEAFF.

This chain links TRBV4-1 with TRBJ1-4; no clear D gene. Trimming pared 0 bases from V and 8 bases from J, leaving 16 bases between. The germline CDR1 and CDR2 sequences are MGHRA and YSYEKL. The CDR3 has 16 residues. CDR3 in DNA: TGCGCCAGCAGCCAAGATGGGGTGATTGGAGGCGAAAAACTGTTTTTT. Its translation: CASSQDGVIGGEKLFF.

The J gene is TRBJ1-3, the V gene TRBV19; 7 bases align to TRBD1. There are 15 residues in the CDR3. V dropped 2 bases and J dropped 3; count of bases not matched to a gene: 4. Germline V CDR1 and CDR2: LNHDA, SQIVND (reference sequence). The CDR3 reads CASSIQGGVGNTIYF. In DNA form, the CDR3 reads TGTGCCAGTAGTATACAGGGGGGCGTTGGAAACACCATATATTTT.

The V and J genes are TRBV29-1 and TRBJ2-5; perhaps TRBD1 as D (6 bases). With 4 bases removed from V and 1 base from J, the gap between germline ends came to 10 bases. This CDR3 has 13 residues. The V gene's germline CDR1 is SQVTM and CDR2 ANQGSEA. In DNA, the CDR3 is TGCAGCGTTGGAAGGGGGACCCAAGAGACCCAGTACTTC. Protein sequence: CSVGRGTQETQYF.

The chain employs TRBV3-1 (or the pseudogene TRBV3-2) and TRBJ2-7; D is perhaps TRBD1 (6 bases). V was trimmed by 3 bases and J by 5 bases, leaving 11 bases between them. This CDR3 region has 13 residues. Per germline, CDR1 LGHDT and CDR2 YNNKEL (reference sequence). CDR3 sequence: CASSHRGANEQYF. As DNA, the CDR3 is TGTGCCAGCAGCCACAGGGGAGCGAACGAGCAGTACTTC.

This chain links TRBV28 with TRBJ2-7; tentative D call: TRBD1 (6 bases). Trimming removed 3 bases from V and 4 bases from J, with 13 bases in between. The CDR3 sequence is 14 residues long. Germline V gives CDR1 MDHEN, CDR2 SYDVKM. CDR3 loop: CASSLVGAEYEQYF. In nucleotides, the CDR3 is TGTGCCAGCAGTTTGGTGGGGGCAGAGTACGAGCAGTACTTC.

This CDR3 is CASSATGGGNGYTF. The CDR3 region has the DNA TGTGCCAGCAGCGCGACAGGGGGCGGTAATGGCTACACCTTC. The chain recombines TRBV5-5 with TRBJ1-2; TRBD1 matches 10 bases. The CDR3 has 14 residues. CDR1 and CDR2 from the germline V gene are SGHKS and YYEKEE (reference sequence). J lost 6 bases, V lost 4 bases, and 6 bases had no gene match.